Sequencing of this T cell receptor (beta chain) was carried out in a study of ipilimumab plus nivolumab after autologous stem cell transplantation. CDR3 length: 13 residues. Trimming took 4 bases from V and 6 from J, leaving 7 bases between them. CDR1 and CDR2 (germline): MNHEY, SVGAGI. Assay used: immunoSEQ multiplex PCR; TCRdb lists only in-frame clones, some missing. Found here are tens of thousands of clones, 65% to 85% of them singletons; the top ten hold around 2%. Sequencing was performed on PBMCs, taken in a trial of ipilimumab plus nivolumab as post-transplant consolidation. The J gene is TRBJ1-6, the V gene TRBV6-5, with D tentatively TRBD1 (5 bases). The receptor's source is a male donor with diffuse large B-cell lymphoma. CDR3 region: CASSSRVNSPLHF. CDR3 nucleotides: TGTGCCAGCAGTTCCAGGGTTAATTCACCCCTCCACTTT.